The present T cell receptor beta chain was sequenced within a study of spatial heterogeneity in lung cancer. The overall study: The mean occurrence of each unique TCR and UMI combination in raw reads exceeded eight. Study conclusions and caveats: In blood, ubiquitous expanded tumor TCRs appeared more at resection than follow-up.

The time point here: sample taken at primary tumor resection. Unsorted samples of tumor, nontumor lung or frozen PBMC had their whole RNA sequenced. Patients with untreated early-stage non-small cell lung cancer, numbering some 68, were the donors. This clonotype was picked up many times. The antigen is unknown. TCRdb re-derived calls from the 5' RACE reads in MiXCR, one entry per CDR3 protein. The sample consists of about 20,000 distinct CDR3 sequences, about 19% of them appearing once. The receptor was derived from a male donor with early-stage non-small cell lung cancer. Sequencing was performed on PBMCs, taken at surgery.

The CDR3 coding sequence is TGTGCCAGCAGCTCAACCGCCGGGACAGGGGGCGATCAGCCCCAGCATTTT. It codes for CASSSTAGTGGDQPQHF. J is TRBJ1-5 and V is TRBV5-6; 12 nucleotides align to TRBD1. This CDR3 is 17 amino acids long. The germline gives CDR1 SGHDT, CDR2 YYEEEE. V trimming: 3 bases; J trimming: 5 bases; junction bases outside the gene matches: 9.